This record covers a single T cell receptor beta chain. These data come from a study of blood T cell repertoires in COVID-19. About the study: Whether acute or convalescent, the COVID-19 samples came from the United States, Italy and Spain. Sources were T cells, B-cell-depleted T cells, or PBMCs; the material itself was cDNA or gDNA.

In the original workflow: Researchers report that nucleated cell counts were estimated from reference gene primer amplification. This table comes from immunoSEQ multiplex PCR, and its TCRdb copy is limited to in-frame clones, with some not included. Clonal size and the V and J genes are those of that table, whereas D and trimming came from the DNA. Among about 23,000 clones listed, 86% were seen once. This CDR3 region has 15 residues. Germline loops: CDR1 MNHEY, CDR2 SVGAGI. Germline trimming cut 4 bases from V and 0 bases from J; bases unmatched to any gene: 4. This sequence was found in a human donor with active COVID-19. The donor label of this sample is uncertain. V is TRBV6-5 and J is TRBJ2-3, with TRBD2 matching 7 bases. The sequenced material came from peripheral blood. This chain's CDR3 is CASSWRGGSTDTQYF. In DNA form, the CDR3 reads TGTGCCAGCAGTTGGCGGGGAGGGAGCACAGATACGCAGTATTTT.